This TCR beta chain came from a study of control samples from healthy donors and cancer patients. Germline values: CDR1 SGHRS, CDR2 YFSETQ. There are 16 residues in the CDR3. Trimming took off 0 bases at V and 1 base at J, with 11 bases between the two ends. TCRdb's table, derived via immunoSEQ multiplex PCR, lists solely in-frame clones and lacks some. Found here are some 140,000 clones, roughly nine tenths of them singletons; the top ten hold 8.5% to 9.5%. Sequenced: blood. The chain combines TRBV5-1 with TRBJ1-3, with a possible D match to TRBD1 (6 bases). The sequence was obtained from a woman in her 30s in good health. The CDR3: CASSLDGGLSGNTIYF. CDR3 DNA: TGCGCCAGCAGCTTGGATGGGGGGCTTTCTGGAAACACCATATATTTT.